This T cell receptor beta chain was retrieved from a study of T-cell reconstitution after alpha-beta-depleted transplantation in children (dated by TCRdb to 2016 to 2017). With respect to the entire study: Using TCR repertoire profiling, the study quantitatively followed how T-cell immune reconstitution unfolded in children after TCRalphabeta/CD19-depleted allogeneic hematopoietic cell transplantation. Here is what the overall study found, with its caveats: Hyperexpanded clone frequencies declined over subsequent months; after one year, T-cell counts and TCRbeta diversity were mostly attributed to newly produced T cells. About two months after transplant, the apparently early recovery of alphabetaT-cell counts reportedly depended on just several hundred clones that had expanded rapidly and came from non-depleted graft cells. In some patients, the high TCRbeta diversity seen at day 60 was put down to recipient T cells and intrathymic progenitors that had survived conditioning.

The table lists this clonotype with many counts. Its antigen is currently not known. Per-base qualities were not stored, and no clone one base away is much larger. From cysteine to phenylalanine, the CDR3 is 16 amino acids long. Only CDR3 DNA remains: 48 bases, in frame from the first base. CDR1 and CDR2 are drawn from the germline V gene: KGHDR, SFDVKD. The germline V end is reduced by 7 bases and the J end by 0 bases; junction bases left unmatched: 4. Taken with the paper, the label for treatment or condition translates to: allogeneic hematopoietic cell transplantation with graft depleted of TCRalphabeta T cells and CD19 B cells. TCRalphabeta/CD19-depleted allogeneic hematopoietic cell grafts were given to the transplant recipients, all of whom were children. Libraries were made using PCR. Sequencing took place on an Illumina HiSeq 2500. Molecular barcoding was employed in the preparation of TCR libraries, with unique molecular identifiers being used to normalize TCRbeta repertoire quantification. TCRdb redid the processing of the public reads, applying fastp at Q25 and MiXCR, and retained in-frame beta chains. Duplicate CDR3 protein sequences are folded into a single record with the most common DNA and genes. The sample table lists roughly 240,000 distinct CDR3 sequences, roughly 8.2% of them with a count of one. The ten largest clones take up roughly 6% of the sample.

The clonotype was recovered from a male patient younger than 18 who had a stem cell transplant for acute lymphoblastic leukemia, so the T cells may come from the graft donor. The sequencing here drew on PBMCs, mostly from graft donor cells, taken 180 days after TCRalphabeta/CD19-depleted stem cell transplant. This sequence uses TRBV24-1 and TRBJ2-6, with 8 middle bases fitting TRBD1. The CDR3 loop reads CATSGTGFSGANVLTF. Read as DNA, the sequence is TGTGCCACCAGCGGGACAGGCTTCTCTGGGGCCAACGTCCTGACTTTC.